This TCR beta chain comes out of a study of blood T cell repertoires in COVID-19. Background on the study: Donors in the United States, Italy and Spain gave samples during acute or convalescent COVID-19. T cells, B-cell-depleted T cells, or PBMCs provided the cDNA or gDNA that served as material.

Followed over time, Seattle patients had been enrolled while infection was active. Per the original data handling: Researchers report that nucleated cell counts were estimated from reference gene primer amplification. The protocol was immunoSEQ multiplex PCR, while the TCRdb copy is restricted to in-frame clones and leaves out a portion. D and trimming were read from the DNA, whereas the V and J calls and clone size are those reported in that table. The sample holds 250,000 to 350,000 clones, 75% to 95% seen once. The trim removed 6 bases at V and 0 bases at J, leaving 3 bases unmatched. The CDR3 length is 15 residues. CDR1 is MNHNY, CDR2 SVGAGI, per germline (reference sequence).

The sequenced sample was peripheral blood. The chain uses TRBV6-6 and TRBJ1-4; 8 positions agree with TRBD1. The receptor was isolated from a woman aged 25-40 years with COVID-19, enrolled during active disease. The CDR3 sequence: CASRGQVATNEKLFF. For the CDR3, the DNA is TGTGCCAGCAGGGGACAGGTAGCAACTAATGAAAAACTGTTTTTT.